A single sample gave rise to the 14 T cell receptor beta chains below, sequenced in a study of blood T cell repertoires in COVID-19. The protocol was immunoSEQ multiplex PCR, while the TCRdb copy is restricted to in-frame clones and leaves out a portion. The sample contains about 180,000 clones, roughly 80% of which appear only once. The specimen sequenced was PBMCs or T cells enriched from blood (not recorded which). These receptors were obtained from a middle-aged woman with acute COVID-19.

The chain's CDR3 is CATKTGENTEAFF. CDR3 coding DNA: TGTGCCACCAAGACAGGGGAGAACACTGAAGCTTTCTTT. The chain has TRBV10-3 and TRBJ1-1; TRBD1 matches 8 bases. The germline V gene has CDR1 ENHRY and CDR2 SYGVKD. The CDR3 extends over 13 amino acids. Trimming removed 10 bases from V and 1 base from J; junction bases left unmatched: 5.

The chain carries TRBV5-1 and TRBJ2-6; D unclear. V was shortened by 3 bases and J by 0 bases, with 7 bases between the two germline ends. The V gene's germline CDR1 is SGHRS and CDR2 YFSETQ. The CDR3 has 15 amino acids. The CDR3 nucleotides read TGCGCCAGCAGCTCAGTTAACTCTGGGGCCAACGTCCTGACTTTC. It codes for CASSSVNSGANVLTF.

The chain joins TRBV23-1 to TRBJ2-7, with D perhaps matching TRBD2 (6 bases). TRBV23-1 is an ORF; its function is uncertain. V was cut by 0 bases and J by 6 bases, with 18 bases left in between. This CDR3 is 16 amino acids long. CDR3 nucleotides: TGCGCCAGCAGTCAATCGGCGGAGGGGAGAGCGGGCGAGCAGTACGTC. Translation gives CASSQSAEGRAGEQYV.

The genes are TRBV2 and TRBJ1-2, with D uncertain. Trimming cost V 3 bases and J 5 bases, with 10 bases left between them. The CDR3 runs to 13 residues. Germline values: CDR1 SNHLY, CDR2 FYNNEI. CDR3 loop: CASSDQTAYGYTF. The CDR3 DNA reads TGTGCCAGCAGTGATCAAACAGCTTATGGCTACACCTTC. The entire variable domain, with the rest obtained from reference TRBV2 and TRBJ1-2, is as follows: EPEVTQTPSHQVTQMGQEVILRCVPISNHLYFYWYRQILGQKVEFLVSFYNNEISEKSEIFDDQFSVERPDGSNFTLKIRSTKLEDSAMYFCASSDQTAYGYTFGSGTRLTVV.

This clone has only one observation. The chain couples TRBV28 to TRBJ1-5, with unresolved D. V was pared by 5 bases and J by 2 bases, with 10 bases between. Looked up from germline, CDR1 is MDHEN and CDR2 is SYDVKM. This CDR3 is 14 amino acids long. CDR3 region: CASSPITRNQPQHF. The CDR3 nucleotides read TGTGCCAGCAGTCCTATCACTCGCAATCAGCCCCAGCATTTT.

V is TRBV7-2 and J is TRBJ2-2; 10 bases line up with TRBD2. The V gene end was trimmed by 1 base and the J gene end by 1 base; junction bases not matched to a gene: 6. Looked up from germline, CDR1 is SGHTA and CDR2 is FQGNSA. This CDR3 has 18 amino acids. The CDR3 region has the DNA TGTGCCAGCAGCTTAGTCTGGACTAGCGGCCAGAACACCGGGGAGCTGTTTTTT. It is translated as CASSLVWTSGQNTGELFF.

This chain joins TRBV9 and TRBJ1-4; 9 bases are a match to TRBD1. This CDR3 is 15 amino acids long. Germline V gene lookup returns CDR1 SGDLS and CDR2 YYNGEE. V lost 2 bases, J lost 8 bases, and 7 bases stayed unmatched. The CDR3 coding sequence is TGTGCCAGCAGCGTCGGGACAGGGATTTCGGAAAAACTGTTTTTT. Protein sequence: CASSVGTGISEKLFF.

The rearrangement uses TRBV11-2 and TRBJ1-1; D is perhaps TRBD1 (5 bases). The CDR3 loop spans 14 amino acids. Germline V gene sequence: CDR1 SGHAT, CDR2 FQNNGV. V gave up 2 bases and J gave up 1 base, with 8 bases separating them. This CDR3 is CASSLWGENTEAFF. CDR3 bases: TGTGCCAGCAGCTTATGGGGGGAGAACACTGAAGCTTTCTTT. Using reference TRBV11-2 and TRBJ1-1 for the parts outside the CDR3, the full variable domain is EAGVAQSPRYKIIEKRQSVAFWCNPISGHATLYWYQQILGQGPKLLIQFQNNGVVDDSQLPKDRFSAERLKGVDSTLKIQPAKLEDSAVYLCASSLWGENTEAFFGQGTRLTVV.

The chain couples TRBV28 to TRBJ2-3; 8 bases map to TRBD2. Germline CDR1 and CDR2: MDHEN and SYDVKM. The CDR3 spans 17 residues. Germline trimming cut 6 bases from V and 2 bases from J; bases unmatched to any gene: 13. CDR3 amino acids: CASSKLGLAGFTDTQYF. DNA for the CDR3: TGTGCCAGCAGCAAGCTGGGGCTAGCGGGTTTCACAGATACGCAGTATTTT.

The V and J genes are TRBV27 and TRBJ2-3; TRBD2 aligns across 7 bases. V gave up 3 bases and J gave up 0 bases; unmatched junction bases: 3. The CDR3 has 15 amino acids. Germline values: CDR1 MNHEY, CDR2 SMNVEV (reference sequence). CDR3 protein: CASSFNSGSTDTQYF. The CDR3 DNA follows: TGTGCCAGCAGTTTTAATAGCGGGAGCACAGATACGCAGTATTTT.

In its sample, this clone was seen once. The rearrangement joins TRBV4-1 to TRBJ1-5; D may be TRBD1 (5 bases). The CDR3 is 19 residues long. Germline CDR1 is MGHRA and CDR2 is YSYEKL. Trimming removed 0 bases from V and 9 bases from J, with 27 bases in between. In DNA form, the CDR3 reads TGCGCCAGCAGCCAAGATTGGTCGCAGGGAGGGAAGAGGGGCAGGCCCCAGCATTTT. The encoded protein is CASSQDWSQGGKRGRPQHF.

The V call is TRBV27, the J call TRBJ2-7, with 11 bases aligning to TRBD2. The CDR3 extends over 15 amino acids. V shed 4 bases and J 6 bases; nucleotides not matched to a gene: 8. Per the germline V gene, CDR1 is MNHEY and CDR2 is SMNVEV (reference sequence). As DNA, the CDR3 is TGTGCCAGCAGTTCGGCACTAGCGGGAGAGGGCGAGCAGTACTTC. Its translation: CASSSALAGEGEQYF.

In nucleotides, the CDR3 is TGCGCCAGCAGCGCTCCCGGGACAGGGGTCAATGAGCAGTTCTTC. Translating it yields CASSAPGTGVNEQFF. This sequence joins TRBV4-1 and TRBJ2-1; 10 positions agree with TRBD1. The CDR3 totals 15 residues. Germline lookup yields CDR1 MGHRA and CDR2 YSYEKL. V was pared by 5 bases and J by 6 bases, with 7 bases of the junction left unmatched.

The chain joins TRBV11-3 to TRBJ2-2; 9 bases line up with TRBD2. The V and J ends lost 6 bases and 2 bases, in that order; junction bases with no gene match: 1. Germline V CDR1 and CDR2: SGHNT, YENEEA. The CDR3 consists of 14 residues. CDR3 DNA: TGTGCCAGCAGAGCGGGAGGTAACACCGGGGAGCTGTTTTTT. Its translation is CASRAGGNTGELFF. The full variable domain, its missing parts supplied by reference TRBV11-3 and TRBJ2-2, is EAGVVQSPRYKIIEKKQPVAFWCNPISGHNTLYWYLQNLGQGPELLIRYENEEAVDDSQLPKDRFSAERLKGVDSTLKIQPAELGDSAVYLCASRAGGNTGELFFGEGSRLTVL.